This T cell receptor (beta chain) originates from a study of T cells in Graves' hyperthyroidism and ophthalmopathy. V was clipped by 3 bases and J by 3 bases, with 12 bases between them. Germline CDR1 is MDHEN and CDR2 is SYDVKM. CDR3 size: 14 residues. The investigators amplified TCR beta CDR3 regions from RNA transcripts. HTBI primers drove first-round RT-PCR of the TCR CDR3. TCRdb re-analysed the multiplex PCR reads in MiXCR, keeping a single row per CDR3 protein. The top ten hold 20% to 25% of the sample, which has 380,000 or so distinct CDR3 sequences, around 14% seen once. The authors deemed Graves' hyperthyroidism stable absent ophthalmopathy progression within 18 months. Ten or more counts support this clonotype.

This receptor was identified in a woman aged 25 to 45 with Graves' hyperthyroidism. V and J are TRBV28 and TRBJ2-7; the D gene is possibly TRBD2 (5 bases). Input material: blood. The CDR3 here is CASSLRVGFYEQYF. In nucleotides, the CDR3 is TGTGCCAGCAGTTTGAGGGTGGGATTCTACGAGCAGTACTTC.